This record concerns one T cell receptor beta chain sequence. This clone's antigen is unknown. No much larger clonotype is one base removed from it; base qualities were not supplied. This record belongs to a study of sequential checkpoint blockade in melanoma (dated by TCRdb to about 2019). With regard to the full study: Patients were randomized 1:1 to first-line nivolumab followed by ipilimumab (arm A) or ipilimumab followed by nivolumab (arm B). Maintenance nivolumab was given following each of the two trial sequences.

TCRbeta CDR3 regions were immunosequenced from genomic DNA with the immunoSEQ Assay. Genomic DNA was amplified by bias-controlled multiplex PCR before high-throughput sequencing. Turning to the authors' computational methods: To quantify the absolute abundance of each unique TCRbeta CDR3 region, the sequences were collapsed and filtered. Clonality was defined as 1 minus Pielou's evenness and was calculated using productive rearrangements only. A previously published method was used to identify clones whose frequencies were significantly greater in on-treatment samples than in baseline samples. TCRdb took over this immuneACCESS table, retaining in-frame rearrangements with V and J assigned. Such tables are incomplete; in checked studies, under half of the missing clones stem from an unresolved V gene, and the remainder is unexplained. The DNA gave D and trimming, while V, J and clone size come from that table. In all, the sample holds about 13,000 clones, and 76% of those were seen once. The ten largest account for roughly 47% of the sample.

The treatment or condition label corresponds to: randomized to nivolumab then ipilimumab (arm A) or the reverse (arm B). None of the trial patients had been given prior DNA-damaging chemotherapy. Thawed PBMCs were sorted on a FACS Aria II flow cytometer to isolate live CD3+CD8+ cells negative for CD19 and CD56. CheckMate 064, a randomized, open-label phase II trial of sequential checkpoint blockade, was the source of the samples, all of which came from patients with melanoma. Peripheral blood mononuclear cells were collected by leukapheresis, purified using Ficoll-Paque, and frozen in human serum containing approximately 9.1% DMSO. Purity of sorted blood CD3+CD8+ cells was verified at >95% immediately after sorting, followed by DNA extraction. Via the germline V gene, CDR1 is ENHRY and CDR2 SYGVKD. Compared with germline, V lacks 4 bases and J lacks 1 base; bases without a gene match: 4. The CDR3 goes from the cysteine to the phenylalanine over 18 residues. Here the CDR3 DNA is all that survives: 54 bases in frame from base 1.

Points the paper makes about the study in general: Larger, independent patient cohorts are needed to validate the response-prediction model that combines TCR metrics and mutation burden.

The TCR sequence derives from a human patient with melanoma. Some clones in this sample may be carry-over from other donors' samples. The chain links TRBV10-3 with TRBJ2-2, with TRBD2 identical over 15 junction bases. The input for sequencing was CD8+ T cells sorted from blood (inferred from file names), taken from a patient given nivolumab and ipilimumab in sequence. The DNA reads TGTGCCATCAGTGGATGGACTAGCGGGGGGGGGAACACCGGGGAGCTGTTTTTT. Its translation reads: CAISGWTSGGGNTGELFF.